These T cell receptor beta chains were read from a single sample in a study of blood T cells in healthy people across ages. MiXCR, run by TCRdb on the 5' RACE reads, gives a single entry per CDR3 protein. The sample includes 710,000 or so distinct CDR3 sequences, about 24% seen only once; the top ten take approximately 20%. The material sequenced was blood. Receptors were obtained from a man between 70 and 80 years old in good health. Both conserved end residues are trimmed from each CDR3.

CDR3	V	J	length
ASSYSENTEAF	TRBV7-2	TRBJ1-1	11
SARVDLMNTEAF	TRBV20-1	TRBJ1-1	12
ASSQDYRDSHNSPLH	TRBV4-2	TRBJ1-6	15
ASSSSGGPYYGYT	TRBV28	TRBJ1-2	13
ASSMRSAGETRREDEQF	TRBV19	TRBJ2-1	17
ATSAALGAQETQY	TRBV24-1	TRBJ2-5	13
SVEREGINSGYT	TRBV29-1	TRBJ1-2	12
ASSIPSSSEPLH	TRBV19	TRBJ1-6	12
ASSPLASVNTQY	TRBV7-6	TRBJ2-3	12
SARAPGFARAF	TRBV20-1	TRBJ1-1	11
SAPPGLARSWSYEQY	TRBV20-1	TRBJ2-7	15
ASSRDRGMDEQF	TRBV2	TRBJ2-1	12
ASSIVGREWEETQY	TRBV19	TRBJ2-5	14
APRGLISDEQY	TRBV15	TRBJ2-7	11
ASSLGVWFGDPLYNEQF	TRBV5-8	TRBJ2-1	17
ASSIQTGANVLT	TRBV18	TRBJ2-6	12
SVVLGVGTQY	TRBV29-1	TRBJ2-5	10
ASSPRRLAGSGEQF	TRBV19	TRBJ2-1	14
ATSRDLAGAEAF	TRBV15	TRBJ1-1	12
ASSYSASAGAAF	TRBV6-5	TRBJ1-1	12
ASRPSSETQY	TRBV12-3/TRBV12-4	TRBJ2-5	10
ASSQGEPPLH	TRBV3-1	TRBJ1-6	10
ASSLVLVWADNYGYT	TRBV27	TRBJ1-2	15
ASSAPDTQY	TRBV10-1	TRBJ2-3	9
ASSFRQGVTDTQY	TRBV12-3/TRBV12-4	TRBJ2-3	13
ASSLDTYNSPLH	TRBV5-5	TRBJ1-6	12
SATRQGANTEAF	TRBV20-1	TRBJ1-1	12
AISESIVGTEETQY	TRBV10-3	-	14
ASSPTGLDEQF	TRBV4-3	TRBJ2-1	11
ASSLGPGQTAAGT	TRBV7-8	TRBJ1-2	13
SGGRNTGELF	TRBV20-1	TRBJ2-2	10
ASSLAGVMGGYT	TRBV5-1	TRBJ1-2	12
ASSDQGRTSEAF	TRBV3-1	TRBJ1-1	12
ASSQDSRGGYT	TRBV3-1	TRBJ1-2	11
ASSQEVWREQF	TRBV4-3	TRBJ2-1	11
SASPPGTGRNEKLF	TRBV20-1	TRBJ1-4	14
ATNTEAF	TRBV19	TRBJ1-1	7
ASSEQEKYEQY	TRBV6-4	-	11
ASSPRVALYNEQF	TRBV7-2	TRBJ2-1	13
SARGDGGHGRIGTEAF	TRBV20-1	TRBJ1-1	16
SARHRGHGYT	TRBV20-1	TRBJ1-2	10
SAGNLAQVPDTQY	TRBV20-1	TRBJ2-3	13
ASTQDRLLYGYT	TRBV5-1	TRBJ1-2	12
ASSQVGYRTNEQF	TRBV3-1	TRBJ2-1	13
ASSPRPWADTQY	TRBV7-2	TRBJ2-3	12
ASSVAPPAEAF	TRBV9	TRBJ1-1	11
ASSYWLAVINEQF	TRBV6-9	TRBJ2-1	13
ASSLRDSTFNQPQH	TRBV7-2	TRBJ1-5	14